Listed below are T cell receptor beta chains from one sample, sequenced in a study. TCRdb reanalysed the 5' RACE reads using MiXCR and keeps one entry per CDR3 protein. The sample lists about 10,000 distinct CDR3 sequences, less than 15% occurring once. Sequencing was carried out using Tregs sorted from blood. The receptors come from a female donor with breast cancer. CDR3s include the opening cysteine and the closing phenylalanine or tryptophan. The order of the fields is D gene, V gene, clone size, J gene, CDR3 protein, CDR3 DNA. The D gene is left open where the match is weak. Only some rows state a clone size, as once, few, many or a class for expanded clones.

d_call: .; v_call: TRBV21-1; clone_size: many; j_call: TRBJ2-3; cdr3_aa: CASSKRPSGVSTDTQYF; cdr3_nt: TGTGCCAGCAGCAAAAGGCCTAGCGGAGTCAGCACAGATACGCAGTATTTT
d_call: .; v_call: TRBV7-9; clone_size: few; j_call: TRBJ2-7; cdr3_aa: CASSPQGSSEQYF; cdr3_nt: TGTGCCAGCAGCCCACAGGGATCTAGCGAGCAGTACTTC
d_call: .; v_call: TRBV5-1; clone_size: medium-sized; j_call: TRBJ1-3; cdr3_aa: CASSLGDLGSGNTIYF; cdr3_nt: TGCGCCAGCAGCTTGGGGGACCTTGGGTCTGGAAACACCATATATTTT
d_call: TRBD1; v_call: TRBV30; clone_size: .; j_call: TRBJ1-4; cdr3_aa: CAWKAQDRDEKLFF; cdr3_nt: TGTGCCTGGAAGGCCCAGGACAGGGATGAAAAACTGTTTTTT
d_call: .; v_call: TRBV7-9; clone_size: medium-sized; j_call: TRBJ1-2; cdr3_aa: CASSPGLSYGYTF; cdr3_nt: TGTGCCAGCAGCCCGGGCCTTTCCTATGGCTACACCTTC
d_call: .; v_call: TRBV3-1; clone_size: many; j_call: TRBJ1-6; cdr3_aa: CASSPGNIRSPLHF; cdr3_nt: TGTGCCAGCAGTCCGGGGAACATACGCTCACCCCTCCACTTT
d_call: TRBD1; v_call: TRBV4-2; clone_size: many; j_call: TRBJ2-3; cdr3_aa: CASSQQPDRGRPDTQYF; cdr3_nt: TGTGCCAGCAGCCAACAGCCTGACAGGGGTCGGCCAGATACGCAGTATTTT
d_call: TRBD2; v_call: TRBV7-6; clone_size: medium-sized; j_call: TRBJ2-2; cdr3_aa: CASSLAPLAGGNTGELFF; cdr3_nt: TGTGCCAGCAGCTTAGCTCCTTTAGCGGGAGGTAACACCGGGGAGCTGTTTTTT
d_call: .; v_call: TRBV29-1; clone_size: many; j_call: TRBJ2-1; cdr3_aa: CSAGLVTGGNEQFF; cdr3_nt: TGCAGCGCTGGCCTGGTGACTGGGGGGAATGAGCAGTTCTTC
d_call: TRBD1; v_call: TRBV30; clone_size: many; j_call: TRBJ1-5; cdr3_aa: CAWTTGNHQPQHF; cdr3_nt: TGTGCCTGGACGACAGGGAACCATCAGCCCCAGCATTTT
d_call: .; v_call: TRBV11-2; clone_size: .; j_call: TRBJ2-7; cdr3_aa: CASSPIGNYEQYF; cdr3_nt: TGTGCCAGCAGCCCAATAGGGAACTACGAGCAGTACTTC
d_call: .; v_call: TRBV5-1; clone_size: medium-sized; j_call: TRBJ2-7; cdr3_aa: CASSLAAGREQYF; cdr3_nt: TGCGCCAGCAGCTTGGCGGCGGGGAGAGAGCAGTACTTC
d_call: .; v_call: TRBV5-6; clone_size: many; j_call: TRBJ2-7; cdr3_aa: CASSFEREQYF; cdr3_nt: TGTGCCAGCAGCTTTGAGCGCGAGCAGTACTTC
d_call: .; v_call: TRBV9; clone_size: medium-sized; j_call: TRBJ2-2; cdr3_aa: CASSFDRSNTGELFF; cdr3_nt: TGTGCCAGCAGCTTCGACAGGTCTAACACCGGGGAGCTGTTTTTT
d_call: .; v_call: TRBV21-1; clone_size: many; j_call: TRBJ2-5; cdr3_aa: CASMDSRALQETQYF; cdr3_nt: TGTGCCAGCATGGACAGCAGAGCCCTCCAGGAGACCCAGTACTTC
d_call: TRBD1; v_call: TRBV7-9; clone_size: many; j_call: TRBJ2-2; cdr3_aa: CASSKPPGQGAGELFF; cdr3_nt: TGTGCCAGCAGCAAACCGCCGGGACAGGGGGCCGGGGAGCTGTTTTTT
d_call: .; v_call: TRBV7-9; clone_size: medium-sized; j_call: TRBJ2-1; cdr3_aa: CASSLEDEQFF; cdr3_nt: TGTGCCAGCAGCTTAGAGGATGAGCAGTTCTTC
d_call: .; v_call: TRBV5-1; clone_size: medium-sized; j_call: TRBJ2-1; cdr3_aa: CASCESGTYNEQFF; cdr3_nt: TGCGCCAGCTGCGAGAGCGGCACCTACAATGAGCAGTTCTTC
d_call: .; v_call: TRBV11-3; clone_size: many; j_call: TRBJ1-1; cdr3_aa: CASSRQSNTEAFF; cdr3_nt: TGTGCCAGCAGCCGACAGTCGAACACTGAAGCTTTCTTT
d_call: .; v_call: TRBV3-1; clone_size: many; j_call: TRBJ1-1; cdr3_aa: CASSPQWGNTEAFF; cdr3_nt: TGTGCCAGCAGCCCCCAGTGGGGGAACACTGAAGCTTTCTTT
d_call: .; v_call: TRBV25-1; clone_size: medium-sized; j_call: TRBJ2-4; cdr3_aa: CASSVGVAKNIQYF; cdr3_nt: TGTGCCAGCAGTGTAGGGGTAGCCAAAAACATTCAGTACTTC
d_call: TRBD1; v_call: TRBV5-1; clone_size: medium-sized; j_call: TRBJ2-7; cdr3_aa: CASSPRLTGTGGYEQYF; cdr3_nt: TGCGCCAGCAGCCCGAGACTAACCGGGACAGGGGGCTACGAGCAGTACTTC
d_call: TRBD1; v_call: TRBV29-1; clone_size: medium-sized; j_call: TRBJ2-7; cdr3_aa: CSVVSGTGAYEQYF; cdr3_nt: TGCAGCGTTGTCTCCGGGACAGGGGCCTACGAGCAGTACTTC
d_call: .; v_call: TRBV27; clone_size: few; j_call: TRBJ1-5; cdr3_aa: CASSLWGTGNQPQHF; cdr3_nt: TGTGCCAGCAGTTTATGGGGTACGGGCAATCAGCCCCAGCATTTT
d_call: .; v_call: TRBV12-3/TRBV12-4; clone_size: .; j_call: TRBJ1-5; cdr3_aa: CASRSIQGQPQHF; cdr3_nt: TGTGCCAGCAGGTCGATACAGGGACAGCCCCAGCATTTT
d_call: .; v_call: TRBV7-2; clone_size: medium-sized; j_call: TRBJ2-6; cdr3_aa: CASSDVDVLTF; cdr3_nt: TGTGCCAGCAGCGATGTTGACGTCCTGACTTTC
d_call: .; v_call: TRBV20-1; clone_size: medium-sized; j_call: TRBJ2-1; cdr3_aa: CSARLVGGPTEQFF; cdr3_nt: TGCAGTGCTAGATTAGTGGGCGGGCCTACTGAGCAGTTCTTC
d_call: TRBD1; v_call: TRBV6-6; clone_size: .; j_call: TRBJ1-1; cdr3_aa: CASSYLRQGADTEAFF; cdr3_nt: TGTGCCAGCAGTTATTTAAGGCAGGGGGCGGACACTGAAGCTTTCTTT
d_call: .; v_call: TRBV7-6; clone_size: medium-sized; j_call: TRBJ2-3; cdr3_aa: CASSLESGTDTQYF; cdr3_nt: TGTGCCAGCAGCTTAGAGTCGGGGACAGATACGCAGTATTTT
d_call: .; v_call: TRBV7-9; clone_size: many; j_call: TRBJ2-6; cdr3_aa: CATRSGANVLTF; cdr3_nt: TGTGCCACTAGGTCTGGGGCCAACGTCCTGACTTTC
d_call: TRBD1; v_call: TRBV6-2/TRBV6-3; clone_size: .; j_call: TRBJ1-1; cdr3_aa: CASVRSGGRYAEAFF; cdr3_nt: TGTGCCAGCGTAAGATCAGGGGGCAGGTATGCTGAAGCTTTCTTT
d_call: TRBD2; v_call: TRBV12-3/TRBV12-4; clone_size: .; j_call: TRBJ2-7; cdr3_aa: CAGRKLAGADEQYF; cdr3_nt: TGTGCCGGCAGAAAGTTAGCGGGAGCGGACGAGCAGTACTTC
d_call: TRBD2; v_call: TRBV30; clone_size: few; j_call: TRBJ2-1; cdr3_aa: CAHGALAGYNEQFF; cdr3_nt: TGTGCCCACGGAGCACTAGCGGGCTACAATGAGCAGTTCTTC
d_call: TRBD2; v_call: TRBV5-6; clone_size: medium-sized; j_call: TRBJ2-1; cdr3_aa: CASSKTSGLTYNEQFF; cdr3_nt: TGTGCCAGCAGTAAGACTAGCGGATTGACCTACAATGAGCAGTTCTTC
d_call: TRBD2; v_call: TRBV9; clone_size: medium-sized; j_call: TRBJ2-3; cdr3_aa: CASSVSGRRDTDTQYF; cdr3_nt: TGTGCCAGCAGCGTGTCCGGGAGGCGGGACACAGATACGCAGTATTTT
d_call: TRBD1; v_call: TRBV6-2/TRBV6-3; clone_size: .; j_call: TRBJ2-7; cdr3_aa: CATRDRLYEQYF; cdr3_nt: TGTGCCACCCGGGACAGACTCTACGAGCAGTACTTC
d_call: .; v_call: TRBV5-1; clone_size: medium-sized; j_call: TRBJ1-1; cdr3_aa: CASSLEGRADTEAFF; cdr3_nt: TGCGCCAGCAGCTTGGAGGGGAGAGCGGACACTGAAGCTTTCTTT
d_call: TRBD1; v_call: TRBV20-1; clone_size: few; j_call: TRBJ2-1; cdr3_aa: CSAPRTGLNYNEQFF; cdr3_nt: TGCAGTGCTCCCAGGACAGGTCTAAACTACAATGAGCAGTTCTTC
d_call: TRBD2; v_call: TRBV5-1; clone_size: medium-sized; j_call: TRBJ2-7; cdr3_aa: CASSLAGSGAGDYEQYF; cdr3_nt: TGCGCCAGCAGCTTGGCCGGTAGCGGGGCCGGGGACTACGAGCAGTACTTC